The rows below give T cell receptor beta chains drawn from one sample of a study of blood T cell repertoires in COVID-19. Using immunoSEQ multiplex PCR, the repertoire was profiled, and TCRdb retains in-frame clones only, with some absent. The sample lists about 190,000 clones; 65% to 80% were seen once. Material for sequencing was peripheral blood. These receptors all stem from a man aged 50 or older who had recovered from COVID-19. Both conserved end residues are part of each CDR3. The D gene is left open where the match is weak. Clone size is stated in some rows and not others, as once, few, many or a class when expanded.

D gene: .
J gene: TRBJ1-6
V gene: TRBV13
clone size: few
CDR3 protein: CASSTGQLLSYNSPLHF
CDR3 DNA: TGTGCCAGCAGCACAGGACAGTTACTCTCCTATAATTCACCCCTCCACTTT

D gene: .
J gene: TRBJ2-7
V gene: TRBV11-2
clone size: .
CDR3 protein: CASSLPGLNSYEQYF
CDR3 DNA: TGTGCCAGCAGCCTGCCGGGACTGAACTCCTACGAGCAGTACTTC

D gene: .
J gene: TRBJ2-6
V gene: TRBV5-1
clone size: .
CDR3 protein: CASSSRTANSGANVLTF
CDR3 DNA: TGCGCCAGCAGCTCTCGGACAGCTAACTCTGGGGCCAACGTCCTGACTTTC

D gene: .
J gene: TRBJ2-7
V gene: TRBV3-1/TRBV3-2
clone size: many
CDR3 protein: CASSLGGIIYEQYF
CDR3 DNA: TGTGCCAGCAGCCTTGGAGGGATCATCTACGAGCAGTACTTC

D gene: TRBD2
J gene: TRBJ2-5
V gene: TRBV7-2
clone size: .
CDR3 protein: CASSPELAGEQETQYF
CDR3 DNA: TGTGCCAGCAGCCCGGAACTAGCGGGAGAGCAAGAGACCCAGTACTTC

D gene: .
J gene: TRBJ2-7
V gene: TRBV30
clone size: .
CDR3 protein: CAWSMSGYEQYF
CDR3 DNA: TGTGCCTGGAGTATGTCAGGCTACGAGCAGTACTTC

D gene: TRBD2
J gene: TRBJ2-1
V gene: TRBV6-6
clone size: .
CDR3 protein: CASSQQGLALNEQFF
CDR3 DNA: TGTGCCAGCAGCCAACAGGGACTAGCTCTCAATGAGCAGTTCTTC

D gene: .
J gene: TRBJ1-6
V gene: TRBV5-1
clone size: .
CDR3 protein: CASSQATGLGSYNSPLHF
CDR3 DNA: TGCGCCAGCAGCCAAGCAACAGGCTTAGGCTCCTATAATTCACCCCTCCACTTT

D gene: .
J gene: TRBJ2-4
V gene: TRBV25-1
clone size: .
CDR3 protein: CASSETALAKNIQYF
CDR3 DNA: TGTGCCAGCAGTGAAACAGCATTAGCCAAAAACATTCAGTACTTC

D gene: .
J gene: TRBJ1-4
V gene: TRBV5-1
clone size: .
CDR3 protein: CASSLNLGADEKLFF
CDR3 DNA: TGCGCCAGCAGCTTGAACCTGGGGGCAGATGAAAAACTGTTTTTT

D gene: TRBD1
J gene: TRBJ1-5
V gene: TRBV10-3
clone size: once
CDR3 protein: CAISDPGQGDQPQHF
CDR3 DNA: TGTGCCATCAGTGACCCCGGACAGGGGGATCAGCCCCAGCATTTT